The entry below describes one TCR beta chain. Its antigen is as yet unknown. Losses at the gene ends were 4 bases for V and 6 bases for J; bases not matched to a gene: 7. CDR1 and CDR2 (germline): MDHEN, SYDVKM. The CDR3 runs 15 residues. PCR amplification relied on 60 Vbeta primers (plus 13 Jbeta primers). Produced via immunoSEQ multiplex PCR; TCRdb's table is partial and in-frame only. The sample yields some 110,000 clones, approximately 76% seen once. The sample belongs to a study of cytomegalovirus exposure and HLA in healthy donors. Study-wide findings and caveats: Available immune exposure information covered CMV serostatus only. Analysis was carried out at a later point, and it linked a missense DCLRE1C variant to TCR beta V- and J-gene trimming. Accurate prediction of HLA-A and HLA-B alleles (for most subjects) was reportedly achieved from TCR beta sequences. Analysis performed later found about 17,000 TCR beta sequences associated with HLA alleles at 0.05 false discovery rate.

The sequenced sample was PBMCs. This TCR was sampled from a man aged 45 to 65 in good health and CMV-seropositive. The chain combines TRBV28 with TRBJ1-2; 11 positions match TRBD1. The CDR3 sequence: CASSSGTGGNNGYTF. The CDR3 nucleotides read TGTGCCAGCAGTTCCGGGACAGGGGGGAATAATGGCTACACCTTC.